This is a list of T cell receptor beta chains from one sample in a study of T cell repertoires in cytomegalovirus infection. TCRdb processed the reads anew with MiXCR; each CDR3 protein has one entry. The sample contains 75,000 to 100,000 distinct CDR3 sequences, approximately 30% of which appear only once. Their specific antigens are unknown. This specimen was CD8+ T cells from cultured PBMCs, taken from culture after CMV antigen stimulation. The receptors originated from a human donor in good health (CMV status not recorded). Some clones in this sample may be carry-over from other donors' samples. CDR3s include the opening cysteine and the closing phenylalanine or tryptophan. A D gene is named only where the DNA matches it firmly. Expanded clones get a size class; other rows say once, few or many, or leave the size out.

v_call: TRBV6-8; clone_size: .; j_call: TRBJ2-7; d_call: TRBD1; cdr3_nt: TGTGCCAGCAGGCGATCGACAGGGGACCGTTACGAGCAGTACTTC; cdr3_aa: CASRRSTGDRYEQYF
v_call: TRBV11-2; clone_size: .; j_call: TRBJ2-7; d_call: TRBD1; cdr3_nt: TGTGCCAGCAGCTTCGGGCGGGCAGGGGGCTACGAGCAGTACTTC; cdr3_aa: CASSFGRAGGYEQYF
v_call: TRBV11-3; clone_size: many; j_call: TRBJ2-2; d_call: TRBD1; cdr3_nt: TGTGCCAGCAGCTCTACACAGGGGGCCGGGGAGCTGTTTTTT; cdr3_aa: CASSSTQGAGELFF
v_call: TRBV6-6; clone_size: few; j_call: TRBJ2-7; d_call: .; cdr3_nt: TGTGCCAGCAGTGACGAAACGGCAGTTGCGGGCTACGAGCAGTACTTC; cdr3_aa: CASSDETAVAGYEQYF
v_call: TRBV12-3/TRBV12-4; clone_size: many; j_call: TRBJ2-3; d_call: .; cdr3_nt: TGTGCCAGCAGTTTATTTCCCGCAGATACGCAGTATTTT; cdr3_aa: CASSLFPADTQYF
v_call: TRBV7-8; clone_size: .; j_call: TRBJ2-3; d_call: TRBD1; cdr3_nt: TGTGCCAGCAGTTCAGGGGGCGATTGGGATACGCAGTATTTT; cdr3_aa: CASSSGGDWDTQYF
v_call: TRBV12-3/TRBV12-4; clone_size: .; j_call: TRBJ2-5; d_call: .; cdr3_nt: TGTGCCAGCAGTGGAGGGGGCGCGTTAGAGACCCAGTACTTC; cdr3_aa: CASSGGGALETQYF
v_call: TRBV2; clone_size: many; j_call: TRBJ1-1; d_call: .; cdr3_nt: TGTGCCAGCAGCTCAGAGAGAGGTCTCGGGGACACTGAAGCTTTCTTT; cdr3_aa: CASSSERGLGDTEAFF
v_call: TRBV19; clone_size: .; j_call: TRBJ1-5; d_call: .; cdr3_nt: TGTGCCATTGGCGACGGATATAGCAATCAGCCCCAGCATTTT; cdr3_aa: CAIGDGYSNQPQHF
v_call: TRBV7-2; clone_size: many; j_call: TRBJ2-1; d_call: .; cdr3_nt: TGTGCCAGCACCCCTCGGACCCGGACCATTAACAATGAGCAGTTCTTC; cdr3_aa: CASTPRTRTINNEQFF
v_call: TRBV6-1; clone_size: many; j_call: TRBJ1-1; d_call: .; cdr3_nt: TGTGCCAGCAGCAAGGGAGCGAACACTGAAGCTTTCTTT; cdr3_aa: CASSKGANTEAFF
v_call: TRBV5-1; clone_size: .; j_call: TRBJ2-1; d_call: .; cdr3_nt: TGCGCCAGCAGCTTGGTACGCGGAAGCTCCTACAATGAGCAGTTCTTC; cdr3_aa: CASSLVRGSSYNEQFF
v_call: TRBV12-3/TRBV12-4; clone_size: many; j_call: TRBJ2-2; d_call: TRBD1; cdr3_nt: TGTGCCAGCACACCGGGACAGCACACCGGGGAGCTGTTTTTT; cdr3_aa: CASTPGQHTGELFF
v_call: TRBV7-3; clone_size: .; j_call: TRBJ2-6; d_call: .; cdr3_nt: TGTGCCAGCAGCTTAACCCGCTCTGGGGCCAACGTCCTGACTTTC; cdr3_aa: CASSLTRSGANVLTF
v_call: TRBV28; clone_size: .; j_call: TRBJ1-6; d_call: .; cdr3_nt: TGTGCCAGCAGTACTGGACGGAACGAGGTTGGTTCACCCCTCCACTTT; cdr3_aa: CASSTGRNEVGSPLHF
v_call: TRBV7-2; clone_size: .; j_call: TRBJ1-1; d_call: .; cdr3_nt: TGTGCCAGCAGCCCCGACTTCCAGAACAGCGGGAACACTGAAGCTTTCTTT; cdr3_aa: CASSPDFQNSGNTEAFF
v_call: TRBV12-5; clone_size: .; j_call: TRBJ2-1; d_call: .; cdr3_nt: TGTGCTAGTGGTTTGGTAAGCAGGGTCGGTGAGCAGTTCTTC; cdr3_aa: CASGLVSRVGEQFF
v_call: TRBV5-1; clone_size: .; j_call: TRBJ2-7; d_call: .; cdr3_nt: TGCGCCAGCAGCTCCTTATCCGGACCCCCCGACTACGAGCAGTACTTC; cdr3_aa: CASSSLSGPPDYEQYF
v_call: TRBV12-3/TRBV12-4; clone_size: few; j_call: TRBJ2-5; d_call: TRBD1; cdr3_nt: TGTGCCAGCAGCGACCTGGGACAGTACCAAGAGACCCAGTACTTC; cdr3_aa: CASSDLGQYQETQYF
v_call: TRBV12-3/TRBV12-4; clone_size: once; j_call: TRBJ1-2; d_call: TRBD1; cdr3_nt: TGTGCCAGCAGCCAGGGACAGATCAATGGCTACACCTTC; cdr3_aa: CASSQGQINGYTF
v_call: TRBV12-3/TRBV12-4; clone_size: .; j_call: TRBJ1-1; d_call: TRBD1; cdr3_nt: TGTGCCAGCAGTTTCCCTGGACAGGAGAACACTGAAGCTTTCTTT; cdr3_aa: CASSFPGQENTEAFF
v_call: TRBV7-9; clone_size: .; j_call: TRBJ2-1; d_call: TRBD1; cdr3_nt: TGTGCCAGCAGCCATGACAGGGGGCTCTTCAATGAGCAGTTCTTC; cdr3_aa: CASSHDRGLFNEQFF
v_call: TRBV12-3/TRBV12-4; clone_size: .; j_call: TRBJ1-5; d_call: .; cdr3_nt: TGTGCTATGGGTATAAGCAATCAGCCCCAGCATTTT; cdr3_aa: CAMGISNQPQHF